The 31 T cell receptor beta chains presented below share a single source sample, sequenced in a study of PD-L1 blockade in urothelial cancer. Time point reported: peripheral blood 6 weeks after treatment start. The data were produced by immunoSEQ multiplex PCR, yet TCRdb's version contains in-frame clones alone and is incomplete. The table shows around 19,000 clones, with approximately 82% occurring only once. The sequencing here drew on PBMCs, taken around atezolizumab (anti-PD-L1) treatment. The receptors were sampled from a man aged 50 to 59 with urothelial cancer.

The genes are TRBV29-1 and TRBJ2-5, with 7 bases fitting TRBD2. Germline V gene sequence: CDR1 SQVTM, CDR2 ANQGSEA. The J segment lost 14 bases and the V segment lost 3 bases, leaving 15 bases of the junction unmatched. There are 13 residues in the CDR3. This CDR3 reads CSVDSASGTNLYF. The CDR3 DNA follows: TGCAGCGTTGATTCGGCTAGCGGAACGAACTTATACTTC.

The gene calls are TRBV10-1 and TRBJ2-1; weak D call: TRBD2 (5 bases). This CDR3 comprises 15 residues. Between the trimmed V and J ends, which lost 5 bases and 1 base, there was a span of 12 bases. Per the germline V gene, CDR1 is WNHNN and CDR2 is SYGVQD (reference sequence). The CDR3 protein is CASSSARESYNEQFF. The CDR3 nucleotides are TGCGCCAGCAGTTCTGCTAGGGAGTCCTACAATGAGCAGTTCTTC.

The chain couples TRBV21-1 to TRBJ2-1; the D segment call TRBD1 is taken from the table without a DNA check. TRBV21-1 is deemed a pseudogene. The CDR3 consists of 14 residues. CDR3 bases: TGTGCCAGCAGCAACCGGACAGGAAGGGATGAGCAGTTCTTC. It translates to CASSNRTGRDEQFF.

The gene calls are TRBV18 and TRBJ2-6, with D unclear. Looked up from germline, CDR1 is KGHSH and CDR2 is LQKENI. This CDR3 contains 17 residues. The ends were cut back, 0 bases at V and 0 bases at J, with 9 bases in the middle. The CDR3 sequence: CASSPPGAFSGANVLTF. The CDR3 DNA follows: TGTGCCAGCTCACCACCGGGCGCCTTCTCTGGGGCCAACGTCCTGACTTTC.

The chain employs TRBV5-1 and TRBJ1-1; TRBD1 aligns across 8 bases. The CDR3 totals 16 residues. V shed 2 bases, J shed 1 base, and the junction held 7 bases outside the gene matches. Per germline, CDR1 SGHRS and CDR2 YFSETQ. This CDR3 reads CASSLASGTGNTEAFF. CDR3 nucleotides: TGCGCCAGCAGCTTAGCTTCCGGGACAGGGAACACTGAAGCTTTCTTT.

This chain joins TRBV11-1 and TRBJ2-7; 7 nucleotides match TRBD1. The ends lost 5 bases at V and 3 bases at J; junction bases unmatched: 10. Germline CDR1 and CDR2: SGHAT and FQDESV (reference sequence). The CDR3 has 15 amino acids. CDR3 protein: CASSAYRDSGYEQYF. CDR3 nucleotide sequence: TGTGCCAGCAGCGCATACCGGGACAGTGGCTACGAGCAGTACTTC.

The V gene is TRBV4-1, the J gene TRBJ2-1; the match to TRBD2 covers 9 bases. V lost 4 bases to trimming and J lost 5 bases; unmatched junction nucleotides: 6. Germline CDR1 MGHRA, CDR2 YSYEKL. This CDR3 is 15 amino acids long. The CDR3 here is CASSPPIAGDNEQFF. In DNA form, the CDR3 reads TGCGCCAGCAGCCCGCCGATAGCGGGGGACAATGAGCAGTTCTTC.

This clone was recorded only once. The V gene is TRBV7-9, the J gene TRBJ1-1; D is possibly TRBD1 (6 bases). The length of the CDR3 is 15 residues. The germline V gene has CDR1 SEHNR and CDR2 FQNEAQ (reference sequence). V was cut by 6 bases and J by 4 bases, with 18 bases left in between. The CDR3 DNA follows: TGTGCCAGCAGTTATGGGACACCCCAAAGCACTGAAGCTTTCTTT. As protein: CASSYGTPQSTEAFF.

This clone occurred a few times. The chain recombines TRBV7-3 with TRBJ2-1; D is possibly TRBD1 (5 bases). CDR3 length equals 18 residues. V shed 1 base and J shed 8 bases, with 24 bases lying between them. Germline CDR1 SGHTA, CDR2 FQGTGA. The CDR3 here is CASSLNPVPGQTKDEQFF. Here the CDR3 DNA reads TGTGCCAGCAGCTTAAACCCCGTTCCTGGACAAACTAAGGATGAGCAGTTCTTC. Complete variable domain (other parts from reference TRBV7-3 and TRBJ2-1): GAGVSQTPSNKVTEKGKYVELRCDPISGHTALYWYRQSLGQGPEFLIYFQGTGAADDSGLPNDRFFAVRPEGSVSTLKIQRTERGDSAVYLCASSLNPVPGQTKDEQFFGPGTRLTVL.

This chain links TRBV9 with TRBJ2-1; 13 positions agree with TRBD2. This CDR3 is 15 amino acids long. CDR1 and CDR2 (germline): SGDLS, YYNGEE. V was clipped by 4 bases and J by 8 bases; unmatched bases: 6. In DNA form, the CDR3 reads TGTGCCAGCAGCACCCGACTAGCGGGAGGCCATGAGCAGTTCTTC. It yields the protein CASSTRLAGGHEQFF.

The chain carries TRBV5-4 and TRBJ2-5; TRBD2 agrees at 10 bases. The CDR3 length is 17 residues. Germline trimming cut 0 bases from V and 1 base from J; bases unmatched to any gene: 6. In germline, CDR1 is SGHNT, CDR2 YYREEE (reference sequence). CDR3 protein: CASSLAPSGGLQETQYF. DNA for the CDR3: TGTGCCAGCAGCTTGGCTCCTAGCGGGGGCCTCCAAGAGACCCAGTACTTC.

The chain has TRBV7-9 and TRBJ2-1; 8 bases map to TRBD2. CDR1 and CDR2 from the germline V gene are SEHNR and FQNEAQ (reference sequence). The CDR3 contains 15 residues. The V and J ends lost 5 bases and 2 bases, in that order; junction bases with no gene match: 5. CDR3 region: CASSPSGQPYNEQFF. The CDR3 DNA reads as TGTGCCAGCAGCCCTAGCGGGCAACCCTACAATGAGCAGTTCTTC.

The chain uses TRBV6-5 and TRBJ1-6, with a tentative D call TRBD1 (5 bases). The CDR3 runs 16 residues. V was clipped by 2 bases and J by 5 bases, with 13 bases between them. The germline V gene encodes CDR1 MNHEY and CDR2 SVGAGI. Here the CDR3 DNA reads TGTGCCAGCAGTTACACCCGACAGCTTAATAATTCACCCCTCCACTTT. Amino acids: CASSYTRQLNNSPLHF.

CDR3: CASRLDRGAYEQYV. The CDR3 DNA follows: TGTGCCAGCAGATTGGACAGGGGGGCCTACGAGCAGTACGTC. V and J are TRBV25-1 and TRBJ2-7; 10 bases are shared with TRBD1. The CDR3 extends over 14 amino acids. J gave up 2 bases and V 6 bases, and 4 bases lay outside the gene matches. Per the germline V gene, CDR1 is MGHDK and CDR2 is SYGVNS.

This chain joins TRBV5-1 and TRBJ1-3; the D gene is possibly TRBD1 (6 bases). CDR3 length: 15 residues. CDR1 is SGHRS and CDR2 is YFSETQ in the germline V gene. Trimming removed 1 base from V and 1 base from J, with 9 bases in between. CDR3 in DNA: TGCGCCAGCAGCTTGCGCCAGGGGTCTGGAAACACCATATATTTT. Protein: CASSLRQGSGNTIYF.

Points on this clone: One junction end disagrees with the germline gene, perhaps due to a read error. The CDR3 loop is CASSLDRGDTQYF. CDR3 nucleotide sequence: TGTGCCAGTAGTTTAGACAGGGGGGATACGCAGTATTTT. The V and J genes are TRBV19 and TRBJ2-3; TRBD1 matches 9 bases. The CDR3 is made up of 13 amino acids. Germline V gene lookup returns CDR1 LNHDA and CDR2 SQIVND (reference sequence).

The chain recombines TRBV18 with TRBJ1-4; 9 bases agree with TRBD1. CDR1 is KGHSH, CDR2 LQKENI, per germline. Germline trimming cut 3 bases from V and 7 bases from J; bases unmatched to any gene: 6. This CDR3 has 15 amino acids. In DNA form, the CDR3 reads TGTGCCAGCTCACCGCAGGGACAGGGCATTGAAAAACTGTTTTTT. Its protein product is CASSPQGQGIEKLFF.

In DNA form, the CDR3 reads TGTGCCAGCAGCCCCGGGACTAGCGGGGCCCGGGGGAATGAGCAGTTCTTC. Amino acid sequence: CASSPGTSGARGNEQFF. V usage is TRBV5-4 and J usage is TRBJ2-1; 13 nucleotides match TRBD2. The ends lost 4 bases at V and 7 bases at J; junction bases unmatched: 11. The CDR3 is made up of 17 amino acids. The germline V gene has CDR1 SGHNT and CDR2 YYREEE (reference sequence).

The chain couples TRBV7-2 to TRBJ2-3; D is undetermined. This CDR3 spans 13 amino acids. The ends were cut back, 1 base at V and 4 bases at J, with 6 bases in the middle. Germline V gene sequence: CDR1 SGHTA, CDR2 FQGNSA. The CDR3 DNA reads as TGTGCCAGCAGCTTAGGTGGCCCAGATACGCAGTATTTT. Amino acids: CASSLGGPDTQYF.

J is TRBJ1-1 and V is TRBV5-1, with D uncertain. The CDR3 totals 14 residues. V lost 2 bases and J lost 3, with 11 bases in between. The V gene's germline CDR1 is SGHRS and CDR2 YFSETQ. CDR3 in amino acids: CASSLWALDTEAFF. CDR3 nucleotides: TGCGCCAGCAGCTTATGGGCCCTCGACACTGAAGCTTTCTTT.

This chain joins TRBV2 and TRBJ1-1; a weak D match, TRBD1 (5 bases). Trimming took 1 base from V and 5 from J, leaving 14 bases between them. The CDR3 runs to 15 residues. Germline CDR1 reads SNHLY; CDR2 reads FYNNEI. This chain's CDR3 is CASSEEGGGRTEAFF. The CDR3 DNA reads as TGTGCCAGCAGTGAAGAGGGCGGGGGGAGGACTGAAGCTTTCTTT.

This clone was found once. The CDR3, as DNA: TGCGCCAGCAGCTTGAGGACAGGGCTTGAAGCTTTCTTT. Translated, it gives CASSLRTGLEAFF. J is TRBJ1-1 and V is TRBV5-1; the match to TRBD1 covers 8 bases. The V gene end was trimmed by 1 base and the J gene end by 7 bases; junction bases not matched to a gene: 3. Germline V CDR1 and CDR2: SGHRS, YFSETQ. The CDR3 has 13 residues.

The chain's CDR3 is CASSLLQDNQPQHF. The DNA of the CDR3 is TGTGCCAGCAGTTTATTACAGGACAATCAGCCCCAGCATTTT. The chain carries TRBV28 and TRBJ1-5; a possible D gene is TRBD1 (5 bases). The germline V gene has CDR1 MDHEN and CDR2 SYDVKM. The CDR3 has 14 amino acids. Trimming pared 1 base from V and 3 bases from J, leaving 7 bases between.

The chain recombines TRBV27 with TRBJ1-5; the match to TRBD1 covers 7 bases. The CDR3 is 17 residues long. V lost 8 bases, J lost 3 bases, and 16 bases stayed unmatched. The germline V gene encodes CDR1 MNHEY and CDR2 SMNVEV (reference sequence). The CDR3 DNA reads TGTGCCAGCTCCACCCTCGGGACAGCGAGTGTCAATCAGCCCCAGCATTTT. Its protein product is CASSTLGTASVNQPQHF.

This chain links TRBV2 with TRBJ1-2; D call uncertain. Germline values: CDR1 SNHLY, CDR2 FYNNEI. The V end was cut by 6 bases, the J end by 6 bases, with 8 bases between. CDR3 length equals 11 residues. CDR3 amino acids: CASSVLDGYTF. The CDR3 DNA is TGTGCCAGCAGCGTACTCGATGGCTACACCTTC.

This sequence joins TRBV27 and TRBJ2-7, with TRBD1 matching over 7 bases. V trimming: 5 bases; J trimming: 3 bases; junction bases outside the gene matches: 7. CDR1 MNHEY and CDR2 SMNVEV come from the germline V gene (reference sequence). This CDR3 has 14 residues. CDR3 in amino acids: CASSVRQGFYEQYF. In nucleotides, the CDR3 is TGTGCCAGCAGTGTTCGACAGGGTTTCTACGAGCAGTACTTC.

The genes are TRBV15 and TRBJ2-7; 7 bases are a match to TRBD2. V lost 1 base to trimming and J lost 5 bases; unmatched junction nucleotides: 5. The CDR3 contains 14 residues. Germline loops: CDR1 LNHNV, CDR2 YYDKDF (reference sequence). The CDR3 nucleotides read TGTGCCACCAGCAGAGGGGCGGGAGCAAACGAGCAGTACTTC. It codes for CATSRGAGANEQYF.

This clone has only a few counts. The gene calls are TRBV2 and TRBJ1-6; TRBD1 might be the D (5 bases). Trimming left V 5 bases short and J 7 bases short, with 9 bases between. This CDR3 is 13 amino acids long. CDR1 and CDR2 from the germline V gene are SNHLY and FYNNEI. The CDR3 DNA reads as TGTGCCAGCAGTTGGGACTCAAATTCACCCCTCCACTTT. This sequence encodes CASSWDSNSPLHF. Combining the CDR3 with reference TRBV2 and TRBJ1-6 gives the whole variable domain EPEVTQTPSHQVTQMGQEVILRCVPISNHLYFYWYRQILGQKVEFLVSFYNNEISEKSEIFDDQFSVERPDGSNFTLKIRSTKLEDSAMYFCASSWDSNSPLHFGNGTRLTVT.

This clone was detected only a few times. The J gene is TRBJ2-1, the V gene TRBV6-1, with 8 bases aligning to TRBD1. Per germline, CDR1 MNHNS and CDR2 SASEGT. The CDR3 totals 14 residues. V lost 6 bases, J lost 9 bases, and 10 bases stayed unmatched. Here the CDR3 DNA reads TGTGCCAGCAGCGAAACGACAGGGGCGGGTGAGCAGTTCTTC. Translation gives CASSETTGAGEQFF.

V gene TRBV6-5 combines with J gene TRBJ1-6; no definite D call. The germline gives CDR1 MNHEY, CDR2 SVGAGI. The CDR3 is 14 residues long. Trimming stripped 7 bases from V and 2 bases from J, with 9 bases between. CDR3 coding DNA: TGTGCCAGCACCCGCGTGACCTATAATTCACCCCTCCACTTT. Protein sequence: CASTRVTYNSPLHF.

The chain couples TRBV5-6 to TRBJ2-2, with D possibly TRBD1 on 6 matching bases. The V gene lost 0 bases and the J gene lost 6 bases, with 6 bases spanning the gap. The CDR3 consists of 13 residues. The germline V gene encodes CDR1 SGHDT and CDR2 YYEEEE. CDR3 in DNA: TGTGCCAGCAGCTTGGACAGGGCCGGGGAGCTGTTTTTT. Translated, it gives CASSLDRAGELFF.